Included here is one TCR beta chain sequence, with context. Its antigen is undetermined. Generated by immunoSEQ multiplex PCR, the TCRdb table keeps only in-frame clones and is missing some. This table holds around 78,000 clones, approximately 88% found once. This entry is derived from a study of T cell responses to AZD1222 COVID-19 vaccine. General observations from the study: With two AZD1222 doses given, Spike-specific TCR breadth and depth both rose. A mostly white British donor set with more females was recruited, and clonal diversity was possibly underestimated. Just a handful of people given AZD1222 tested seropositive at baseline. Across spike, vaccine-associated CD4 TCRs were found, dominant at 160-218 and 743-854.

Germline-derived CDR1 and CDR2 are MNHEY and SMNVEV (reference sequence). CDR3 length: 14 amino acids. V lost 7 bases and J 6 bases, leaving 16 bases between the germline ends. V and J are TRBV27 and TRBJ2-4; D perhaps matches TRBD2 (6 bases). Material: peripheral blood, obtained on day 0 of MenACWY control vaccination. This sequence was found in an adult in good health. This chain's CDR3 is CASMQPGVGNIQYF. CDR3 nucleotides: TGTGCCAGCATGCAACCGGGAGTGGGAAACATTCAGTACTTC.